The source of this T cell receptor beta chain is a study of Ad26.COV2.S vaccination and SARS-CoV-2 variants. For the study at large: Recipients of Ad26.COV2.S got it intramuscularly, once or twice 56 days apart. Study results and limitations: Reportedly, spike-specific CD8+ and CD4+ T cell responses achieved substantial breadth once vaccination had taken place. Among vaccine recipients, spike-specific TCR breadth exceeded that of placebo recipients.

Measured with immunoSEQ multiplex PCR; TCRdb has only the in-frame clones, and not every one. The sample consists of fewer than 900,000 clones, 89% of them appearing once. For this clone: No antigen is known for it.

Specified treatment: roughly 19 received Ad26.COV2.S at low or high dose, single or two shots; a few received placebo; per-sample allocation not given. Samples were taken on day 63 after the first vaccine or placebo injection. Boston supplied an adult donor aged 18-55 years. This CDR3 is 13 amino acids long. From germline, CDR1 is GTSNPN and CDR2 SVGIG (reference sequence). V lost 3 bases and J lost 0, with 6 bases in between. The origin of this receptor is a person between 18 and 59 years old who received the Ad26.COV2.S COVID-19 vaccine or a placebo. The sample was peripheral blood, taken in a trial of Ad26.COV2.S vaccine versus placebo. This chain joins TRBV30 and TRBJ1-3; D call uncertain. The CDR3 sequence: CAWSENSGNTIYF. The CDR3 nucleotides read TGTGCCTGGAGCGAAAACTCTGGAAACACCATATATTTT.